This TCR beta chain was found in a study of spatial heterogeneity in lung cancer. Study as a whole: In the raw reads, each unique TCR and UMI combination was present more than ten times on average.

Findings of the study overall: Resection saw ubiquitous expanded tumor TCRs appear in blood more than follow-up did.

The ends were cut back, 2 bases at V and 4 bases at J, with 6 bases in the middle. Germline V lookup: CDR1 SGHAT, CDR2 FQNNGV. The CDR3 is 13 amino acids. This clonotype was detected many times. What it recognizes is unknown. Every cDNA TCR molecule received its own unique molecular identifier. MiXCR was run by TCRdb on the 5' RACE reads, yielding one entry per CDR3 protein. The sample yields a few thousand distinct CDR3 sequences, under 15% seen once. Time point defined: sample taken at primary tumor resection. Unsorted samples of tumor, nontumor lung or frozen PBMC had their whole RNA sequenced. Samples were donated by 72 untreated early-stage non-small cell lung cancer patients.

The sequences come from PBMCs, collected at surgery. This sequence was found in a male donor with early-stage non-small cell lung cancer. The chain recombines TRBV11-2 with TRBJ2-1, with a tentative D call TRBD2 (6 bases). CDR3 residues: CASSLRGYNEQFF. DNA for the CDR3: TGTGCCAGCAGCTTACGGGGGTACAATGAGCAGTTCTTC.